A selection of T cell receptor beta chains follows, all from one sample in a study of CD8 T cells in Susac syndrome. TCRdb re-called the immunoSEQ multiplex PCR reads with MiXCR, one entry per CDR3 protein. The sample lists 170,000 or so distinct CDR3 sequences; 95% to 97% were seen once. Sequencing input: CD4+ T cells from PBMCs. The receptors were gathered from a human donor with Susac syndrome. Both conserved end residues are part of each CDR3. D genes are given only for firm matches. Not all rows give a size; the values are once, few, many and, for expanded clones, a class.

J | D | V | size | DNA | CDR3
TRBJ2-3 | NA | TRBV30 | once | TGTGCCGGCCGGGTTTCGGATACGCAGTATTTT | CAGRVSDTQYF
TRBJ2-5 | TRBD2 | TRBV28 | NA | TGTGCCAGCAGTCTGACTAGCGGTGTTCAAGAGACCCAGTACTTC | CASSLTSGVQETQYF
TRBJ2-3 | NA | TRBV28 | NA | TGTGCCAGCATTGACTCAACCACAGATACGCAGTATTTT | CASIDSTTDTQYF
TRBJ2-3 | TRBD2 | TRBV20-1 | once | TGCAGTGCGAATCTAGCGGGGGGGCCTGATACGCAGTATTTT | CSANLAGGPDTQYF
TRBJ1-6 | NA | TRBV4-1 | NA | TGCGCCAGCAGCCGGGAACTGTGGGGAGATTCACCCCTCCACTTT | CASSRELWGDSPLHF
TRBJ2-5 | NA | TRBV5-1 | NA | TGCGCCAGCAGGCTCTCACCGGGACTGCAAGAGACCCAGTACTTC | CASRLSPGLQETQYF
TRBJ2-1 | TRBD2 | TRBV14 | NA | TGTGCCAGCAGCCCCGTTAGCGGGAGAAGTAAGAATGAGCAGTTCTTC | CASSPVSGRSKNEQFF
TRBJ1-1 | NA | TRBV4-2 | NA | TGTGCCAGCAGCCAAGGGCAGGGCGGTTGGATGAACACTGAAGCTTTCTTT | CASSQGQGGWMNTEAFF
TRBJ2-3 | TRBD2 | TRBV2 | NA | TGTGCCAGCAAGCAAGCGGGGGGGCTCGATACGCAGTATTTT | CASKQAGGLDTQYF
TRBJ1-5 | NA | TRBV2 | NA | TGTGCCAGCAGTGAGGCCAGGGTAATGGGCAATCAGCCCCAGCATTTT | CASSEARVMGNQPQHF
TRBJ2-7 | TRBD2 | TRBV4-1 | NA | TGCGCCAGCAGCCAAGGGCTAGCGGGAGCTAGGGGGAACGAGCAGTACTTC | CASSQGLAGARGNEQYF
TRBJ2-7 | NA | TRBV6-2/TRBV6-3 | NA | TGTGCCAGCAGCCAGAAGGGGCAGGGGAGCGACGAGCAGTACTTC | CASSQKGQGSDEQYF
TRBJ2-4 | TRBD1 | TRBV4-1 | NA | TGCGCCAGCAACTCTTACAGGGGAGCCAAAAACATTCAGTACTTC | CASNSYRGAKNIQYF
TRBJ1-6 | TRBD1 | TRBV7-2 | NA | TGTGCCAGCAGCTCCGGACAGGGGGAAGGTTCACCCCTCCACTTT | CASSSGQGEGSPLHF